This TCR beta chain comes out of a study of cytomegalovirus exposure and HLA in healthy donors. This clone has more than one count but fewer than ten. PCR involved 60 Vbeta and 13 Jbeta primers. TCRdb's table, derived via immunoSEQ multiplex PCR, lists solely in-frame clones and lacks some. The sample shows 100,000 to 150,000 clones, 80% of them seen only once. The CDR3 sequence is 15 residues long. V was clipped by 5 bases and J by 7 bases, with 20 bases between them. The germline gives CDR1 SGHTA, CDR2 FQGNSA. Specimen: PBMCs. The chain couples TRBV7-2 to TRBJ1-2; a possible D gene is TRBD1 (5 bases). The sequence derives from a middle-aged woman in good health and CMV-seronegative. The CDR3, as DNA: TGTGCCAGCAGCGTGGGGCTCGGTTCCGGGGGTGGCTACACCTTC. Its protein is CASSVGLGSGGGYTF.